This TCR beta chain was retrieved from a study of T-cell reconstitution after alpha-beta-depleted transplantation in children. Study-wide findings and caveats: One year after transplant, T-cell counts and diversity came mostly from newly produced T cells. Alpha-beta T cells present about two months after transplant were reported to originate from several hundred expanded graft clones. High day-60 TCRbeta diversity in some patients came from surviving recipient T cells and thymic progenitors.

Per the germline V gene, CDR1 is LGHNA and CDR2 is YSLEER. Trimming cost V 0 bases and J 10 bases, with 12 bases left between them. CDR3 length equals 13 residues. Unique molecular identifiers were incorporated when the TCRbeta library was constructed. TCRdb re-called the PCR reads through MiXCR, storing one row per CDR3 protein. The sample consists of around 500,000 distinct CDR3 sequences, more than 20% of them appearing once. This clonotype was seen a few times. Its antigen is still unknown. J is TRBJ1-1 and V is TRBV4-3, with unresolved D. This receptor was taken from a boy in the first two years of life who had a stem cell transplant for acute myeloid leukemia, so the T cells may come from the graft donor. The source was PBMCs, mostly from graft donor cells, collected 360 days after TCRalphabeta/CD19-depleted stem cell transplant. CDR3: CASSQDLSELAFF. In DNA, the CDR3 is TGCGCCAGCAGCCAAGATTTAAGTGAGTTAGCTTTCTTT.